The entry that follows covers one T cell receptor beta chain sequence. Its antigen remains unknown. With random hexamers, reverse transcription was performed on about 0.45 to 1 ug of RNA. TCRdb redid the calling of the immunoSEQ multiplex PCR reads with MiXCR, one entry per CDR3 protein. This sample has about 250,000 distinct CDR3 sequences; over 85% occur once, and the top ten carry 0.065% to 0.08%. Trimming shortened V by 1 base and J by 0 bases, and 9 bases separated the two germline ends. CDR1 and CDR2 from the germline V gene are GTSNPN and SVGIG (reference sequence). The CDR3 loop spans 15 amino acids. The multiple sclerosis control group was made up of treatment-naive patients with stable or active relapsing-remitting disease. The TEMRA cells underwent FACS enrichment, while the CD8+ and CD4+ T cells underwent negative isolation. These data come from a study of CD8 T cells in Susac syndrome.

Whole-study results and caveats: That the number of individuals in its TCR sequencing and HLA analysis was relatively small was acknowledged by the study.

V and J are TRBV30 and TRBJ1-4; D not certain. Sequencing was performed on CD4+ T cells from PBMCs. The source of this sequence is a human donor with multiple sclerosis. CDR3 sequence reads: CAWSGGVTTNEKLFF. The CDR3 bases are TGTGCCTGGAGTGGTGGGGTTACAACTAATGAAAAACTGTTTTTT.